The sequence of this T cell receptor beta chain was determined in a study of T cell changes during pregnancy in multiple sclerosis. Clones were read by immunoSEQ multiplex PCR, and TCRdb kept only the in-frame ones, dropping some. The sample consists of 66,000 or so clones, 70% to 90% of them appearing once. The input for sequencing was peripheral blood, taken in the first trimester of pregnancy. This receptor was taken from a female donor in good health, enrolled as a control in a pregnancy study.

The CDR3 DNA follows: TGTGCCAGCAGCCCCCCTAGCTCCTACGAGCAGTACTTC. It is translated as CASSPPSSYEQYF. This sequence joins TRBV5-4 and TRBJ2-7; no clear D. Trimming stripped 4 bases from V and 0 bases from J, with 8 bases between. The germline gives CDR1 SGHNT, CDR2 YYREEE (reference sequence). The CDR3 loop spans 13 amino acids.